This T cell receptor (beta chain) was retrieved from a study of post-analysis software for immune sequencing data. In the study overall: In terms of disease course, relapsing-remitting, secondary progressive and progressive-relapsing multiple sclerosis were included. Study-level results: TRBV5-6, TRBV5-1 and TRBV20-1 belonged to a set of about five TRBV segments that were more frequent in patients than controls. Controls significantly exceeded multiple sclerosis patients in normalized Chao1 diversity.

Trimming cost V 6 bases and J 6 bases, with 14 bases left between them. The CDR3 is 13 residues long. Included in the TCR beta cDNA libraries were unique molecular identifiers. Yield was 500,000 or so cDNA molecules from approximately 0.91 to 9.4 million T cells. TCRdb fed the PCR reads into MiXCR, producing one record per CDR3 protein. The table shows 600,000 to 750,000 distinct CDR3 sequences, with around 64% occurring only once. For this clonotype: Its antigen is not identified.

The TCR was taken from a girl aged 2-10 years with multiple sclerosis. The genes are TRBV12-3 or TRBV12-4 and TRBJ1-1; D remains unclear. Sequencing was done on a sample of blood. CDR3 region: CASSPTEGAEAFF. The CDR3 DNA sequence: TGTGCCAGCAGCCCGACGGAGGGCGCTGAAGCTTTCTTT.